These 25 T cell receptor beta chains originate from one sample sequenced in a study of T-cell reconstitution after alpha-beta-depleted transplantation in children (dated by TCRdb to about 2016). Library construction relied on PCR. These reads were obtained on an Illumina HiSeq 2500. TCR libraries were prepared with molecular barcoding, using unique molecular identifiers to normalize TCRbeta repertoire quantification. TCRdb passed the public sequencing reads through fastp at Q25 and MiXCR, retaining productive beta sequences. All rows with the same CDR3 protein become a single entry with the most common DNA and genes. For this sample there are more than 85,000 distinct CDR3 sequences; approximately 8% appear just once. The ten biggest clones cover around 15% of the sample. The treatment or condition label on this specimen signifies: allogeneic hematopoietic cell transplantation with graft depleted of TCRalphabeta T cells and CD19 B cells.

The specimen was PBMCs, collected before TCRalphabeta/CD19-depleted stem cell transplant. The receptors were sampled from a boy aged 2-9 years with acute lymphoblastic leukemia, due to receive a stem cell transplant.

This clonotype appeared a few times. The J gene is TRBJ1-2, the V gene TRBV28; 12 bases align to TRBD1. The CDR3 consists of 19 residues. The V segment lost 7 bases and the J segment 6 bases; nucleotides outside the gene matches: 21. Germline V gene lookup returns CDR1 MDHEN and CDR2 SYDVKM. The CDR3 DNA reads TGTGCCAGCACAGGAACTAAAGGGGACAGGGGGCGAAGAATGGATGGCTACACCTTC. Translation gives CASTGTKGDRGRRMDGYTF.

This clonotype came up a few times. The chain joins TRBV11-2 to TRBJ1-1; maybe TRBD1 (6 bases). V was trimmed by 2 bases and J by 5 bases, leaving 9 bases between them. There are 13 residues in the CDR3. In germline, CDR1 is SGHAT, CDR2 FQNNGV. This CDR3 is CASSLYQGTEAFF. For the CDR3, the DNA is TGTGCCAGCAGCTTATATCAGGGGACTGAAGCTTTCTTT.

This clonotype was observed a handful of times. The rearrangement uses TRBV4-1 and TRBJ2-3; D not certain. V was clipped by 1 base and J by 6 bases, with 8 bases between them. This CDR3 comprises 13 residues. Per germline, CDR1 MGHRA and CDR2 YSYEKL. CDR3 amino acids: CASSQGRSDTQYF. The CDR3 DNA reads as TGCGCCAGCAGCCAAGGGCGGTCGGATACGCAGTATTTT.

This clonotype was found a few times. The chain links TRBV20-1 to TRBJ2-2, with 7 bases matching TRBD1. This CDR3 is built from 14 residues. The V segment lost 6 bases and the J segment 1 base; nucleotides outside the gene matches: 5. The germline V gene encodes CDR1 DFQATT and CDR2 SNEGSKA (reference sequence). In DNA, the CDR3 is TGCAGTGCCCAGGGGGAGTGGAACACCGGGGAGCTGTTTTTT. As protein: CSAQGEWNTGELFF.

This clonotype has a handful of counts. The chain recombines TRBV11-2 with TRBJ2-7, with 7 bases lining up with TRBD1. The J segment lost 0 bases and the V segment lost 5 bases, leaving 7 bases of the junction unmatched. The CDR3 is made up of 15 amino acids. The germline V gene encodes CDR1 SGHAT and CDR2 FQNNGV. CDR3 bases: TGTGCCAGCAGCGATACAGGGGCGGGCTCCTACGAGCAGTACTTC. Translating gives CASSDTGAGSYEQYF.

This clonotype occurred many times. This chain's CDR3 is CASRMPGLGQETQYF. In DNA form, the CDR3 reads TGTGCCAGCAGGATGCCGGGACTAGGCCAAGAGACCCAGTACTTC. The chain couples TRBV6-2 or TRBV6-3 to TRBJ2-5, with 8 bases lining up with TRBD2. Germline V gene sequence: CDR1 MNHEY, CDR2 SVGEGT. The CDR3 extends over 15 amino acids. Germline trimming cut 6 bases from V and 1 base from J; bases unmatched to any gene: 7.

In this sample, this clonotype turned up a few times. The chain employs TRBV27 and TRBJ2-3; unclear D gene. The CDR3 totals 10 residues. Looked up from germline, CDR1 is MNHEY and CDR2 is SMNVEV (reference sequence). The DNA for the CDR3 is TGTGCGGTCCCCACAGATACGCAGTATTTT. It is translated as CAVPTDTQYF.

A few counts support this clonotype. The chain has TRBV11-2 and TRBJ1-5; D is ambiguous. Trimming removed 4 bases from V and 6 bases from J, with 16 bases in between. The CDR3 is 15 residues long. CDR1 SGHAT and CDR2 FQNNGV come from the germline V gene. The CDR3 here is CASSSRVEKVQPQHF. CDR3 sequence (DNA): TGTGCCAGCAGCTCGCGAGTCGAGAAAGTTCAGCCCCAGCATTTT.

Only a few counts were recorded for this clonotype. The chain uses TRBV7-2 and TRBJ2-7, with TRBD2 matching 8 bases. V trimming: 4 bases; J trimming: 7 bases; junction bases outside the gene matches: 6. The CDR3 has 13 amino acids. Looked up from germline, CDR1 is SGHTA and CDR2 is FQGNSA. This CDR3 reads CASSSRGGPEQYF. DNA for the CDR3: TGTGCCAGCAGCTCCCGGGGGGGCCCTGAGCAGTACTTC.

In its sample, this clonotype was seen a few times. The V and J genes are TRBV10-3 and TRBJ2-3, with D uncertain. Trimming shortened V by 8 bases and J by 0 bases, and 9 bases separated the two germline ends. This CDR3 is built from 13 residues. Germline lookup yields CDR1 ENHRY and CDR2 SYGVKD. The CDR3 DNA follows: TGTGCCATCGGGGATGGGAGCACAGATACGCAGTATTTT. Its translation is CAIGDGSTDTQYF.

This clonotype was seen at least ten times. The chain recombines TRBV11-2 with TRBJ2-5; D could derive from TRBD1 or TRBD2 (5 bases each). Germline V gives CDR1 SGHAT, CDR2 FQNNGV. This CDR3 has 15 amino acids. The germline V and J ends were trimmed by 4 bases and 5 bases, with 17 bases remaining between them. DNA of the CDR3: TGTGCCAGCAGCTACCTTTCGGGACCGCGGGAGACCCAGTACTTC. This sequence encodes CASSYLSGPRETQYF. Looking up the rest from reference TRBV11-2 and TRBJ2-5 gives the full variable domain: EAGVAQSPRYKIIEKRQSVAFWCNPISGHATLYWYQQILGQGPKLLIQFQNNGVVDDSQLPKDRFSAERLKGVDSTLKIQPAKLEDSAVYLCASSYLSGPRETQYFGPGTRLLVL.

This clonotype was seen ten or more times. This sequence joins TRBV4-3 and TRBJ1-2; unclear D gene. Germline CDR1 LGHNA, CDR2 YSLEER. The CDR3 loop spans 16 amino acids. Trimming removed 1 base from V and 4 bases from J, with 16 bases in between. The CDR3: CASSQGRQDATYGYTF. The CDR3, as DNA: TGCGCCAGCAGCCAAGGTCGACAAGACGCTACCTATGGCTACACCTTC.

This clonotype was seen at least ten times. This chain uses TRBV2 with TRBJ1-4; D perhaps matches TRBD1 (5 bases). Germline-derived CDR1 and CDR2 are SNHLY and FYNNEI. V gave up 1 base and J gave up 3 bases, with 6 bases separating them. This CDR3 has 14 residues. CDR3 sequence (DNA): TGTGCCAGCAGTGAAGGGGGCGCTAATGAAAAACTGTTTTTT. It codes for CASSEGGANEKLFF.

V usage is TRBV24-1 and J usage is TRBJ1-6; D gene unclear. Germline V gene sequence: CDR1 KGHDR, CDR2 SFDVKD. V was cut by 1 base and J by 10 bases, with 22 bases left in between. The CDR3 sequence is 18 residues long. CDR3 in amino acids: CATSDLPTAPVDSSPLHF. The DNA of the CDR3 is TGTGCCACCAGTGATTTACCGACCGCCCCCGTGGACTCCTCACCCCTCCACTTT.

This clonotype has only a few counts. This chain links TRBV2 with TRBJ2-1; 13 nucleotides align to TRBD2. V dropped 6 bases and J dropped 5; count of bases not matched to a gene: 1. The CDR3 has 14 amino acids. CDR1 and CDR2 (germline): SNHLY, FYNNEI. The CDR3 sequence: CASRGTSGDNEQFF. The CDR3 DNA is TGTGCCAGCAGGGGGACTAGCGGGGACAATGAGCAGTTCTTC.

This clonotype showed up many times. V usage is TRBV11-2 and J usage is TRBJ1-5; TRBD1 matches at 7 bases. Germline V gene data show CDR1 as SGHAT and CDR2 as FQNNGV. After removal of 2 bases from V and 7 bases from J, the junction contained 5 bases not matched to a gene. The length of the CDR3 is 14 residues. The CDR3 loop is CASSLRSGGQPQHF. DNA for the CDR3: TGTGCCAGCAGCTTACGGTCAGGGGGACAGCCCCAGCATTTT.

The chain couples TRBV10-2 to TRBJ1-1, with 8 bases fitting TRBD1. CDR1 and CDR2 (germline): WSHSY, SAAADI. This CDR3 spans 13 amino acids. V gave up 7 bases and J gave up 5 bases; unmatched junction bases: 6. CDR3 amino acids: CASTQGAVTEAFF. In nucleotides, the CDR3 is TGCGCCAGCACCCAGGGGGCGGTAACTGAAGCTTTCTTT.

The sample holds a few counts of this clonotype. Written as DNA, the CDR3 is TGCAGTGCTAGAGCCCTCCAAGGGGGAGCCTACGAGCAGTACTTC. Protein product: CSARALQGGAYEQYF. The chain couples TRBV20-1 to TRBJ2-7; maybe TRBD1 (6 bases). CDR1 and CDR2 (germline): DFQATT, SNEGSKA (reference sequence). CDR3 length equals 15 residues. The V end was cut by 1 base, the J end by 2 bases, with 15 bases between.

This clonotype was seen a handful of times. The chain couples TRBV6-1 to TRBJ2-3, with TRBD2 as a possible D gene (7 bases). Germline V gene sequence: CDR1 MNHNS, CDR2 SASEGT. This CDR3 is 13 amino acids long. Trimming took off 6 bases at V and 4 bases at J, with 11 bases between the two ends. CDR3 amino acids: CASRRGGADTQYF. The CDR3 DNA sequence: TGTGCCAGCAGGAGGGGGGGGGCAGATACGCAGTATTTT.

The V gene is TRBV12-3 or TRBV12-4, the J gene TRBJ1-1; TRBD1 is a possible D gene (6 bases). This CDR3 contains 12 residues. Trimming stripped 7 bases from V and 0 bases from J, with 6 bases between. The CDR3 protein is CASTGVNTEAFF. CDR3 DNA sequence: TGTGCCAGCACAGGGGTGAACACTGAAGCTTTCTTT.

This sequence joins TRBV6-5 and TRBJ2-7; TRBD1 is a possible D gene (6 bases). The CDR3 extends over 13 amino acids. In germline, CDR1 is MNHEY, CDR2 SVGAGI. The ends were cut back, 2 bases at V and 5 bases at J, with 10 bases in the middle. CDR3 sequence reads: CASSYTAGDEQYF. In DNA, the CDR3 is TGTGCCAGCAGTTACACGGCAGGGGACGAGCAGTACTTC.

The sample holds a few counts of this clonotype. The chain recombines TRBV7-2 with TRBJ1-2; TRBD1 matches at 9 bases. The CDR3 is 14 residues long. With 2 bases clipped from V and 6 bases from J, the junction kept 4 bases outside the gene matches. Germline V CDR1 and CDR2: SGHTA, FQGNSA. The CDR3 coding sequence is TGTGCCAGCAGCTTATCGGGACAGGGAAATGGCTACACCTTC. This gives the protein CASSLSGQGNGYTF.

The V gene is TRBV20-1, the J gene TRBJ2-1, with 13 bases that match TRBD2. Germline trimming cut 1 base from V and 1 base from J; bases unmatched to any gene: 4. Germline CDR1 reads DFQATT; CDR2 reads SNEGSKA (reference sequence). This CDR3 is built from 17 residues. Here the CDR3 reads CSARGTSGGRSYNEQFF. The CDR3 DNA reads as TGCAGTGCTAGAGGGACTAGCGGGGGCCGATCCTACAATGAGCAGTTCTTC.

In its sample, this clonotype was seen a few times. The V gene is TRBV19, the J gene TRBJ2-1; D is uncertain. Per germline, CDR1 LNHDA and CDR2 SQIVND (reference sequence). Trimming took off 7 bases at V and 0 bases at J, with 16 bases between the two ends. CDR3 length equals 16 residues. The CDR3 loop is CASTSEGFFSYNEQFF. The CDR3 DNA follows: TGTGCCAGTACTTCCGAAGGGTTCTTCTCCTACAATGAGCAGTTCTTC. The full variable domain, in which reference TRBV19 and TRBJ2-1 provide the parts outside the CDR3, is DGGITQSPKYLFRKEGQNVTLSCEQNLNHDAMYWYRQDPGQGLRLIYYSQIVNDFQKGDIAEGYSVSREKKESFPLTVTSAQKNPTAFYLCASTSEGFFSYNEQFFGPGTRLTVL.

The chain is built from TRBV28 and TRBJ1-4; possibly TRBD1 for D (5 bases). There are 15 residues in the CDR3. Trimming stripped 2 bases from V and 6 bases from J, with 13 bases between. Per germline, CDR1 MDHEN and CDR2 SYDVKM. CDR3 in amino acids: CASSLGGSRDEKLFF. The CDR3 DNA reads TGTGCCAGCAGTTTAGGGGGGTCTCGCGATGAAAAACTGTTTTTT.